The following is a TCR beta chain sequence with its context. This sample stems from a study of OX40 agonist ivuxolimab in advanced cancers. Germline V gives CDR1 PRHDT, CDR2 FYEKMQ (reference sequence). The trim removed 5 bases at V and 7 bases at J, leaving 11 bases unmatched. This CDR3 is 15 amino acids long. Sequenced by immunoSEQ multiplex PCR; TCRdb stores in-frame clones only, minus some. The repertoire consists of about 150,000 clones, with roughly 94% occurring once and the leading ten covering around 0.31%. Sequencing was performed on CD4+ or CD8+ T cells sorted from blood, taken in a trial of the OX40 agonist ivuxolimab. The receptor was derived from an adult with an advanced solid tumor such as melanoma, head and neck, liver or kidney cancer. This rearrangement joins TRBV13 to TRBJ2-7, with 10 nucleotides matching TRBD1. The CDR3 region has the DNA TGTGCCAGCAGCCCTCGACAGGGGGCCCGGGAGGAGCAGTACTTC. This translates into CASSPRQGAREEQYF.